The next 22 T cell receptor beta chains were all read from a single sample in a study of T cell repertoires in aging, cancer and after chemotherapy. A mixed TRB-A/B primer pool amplified rearranged TRB by multiplex touch-down PCR. TCRdb re-called the multiplex PCR reads through MiXCR, storing one row per CDR3 protein. The sample carries more than 2,500 distinct CDR3 sequences, 42% recorded once. The template was genomic DNA from peripheral blood, not RNA. The specimen sequenced was blood. These receptors originate from a human donor with a blood cancer.

The table lists this clonotype with a few counts. The chain carries TRBV28 and TRBJ1-4; tentative D call: TRBD1 (5 bases). This CDR3 contains 14 residues. Germline assignment: CDR1 MDHEN and CDR2 SYDVKM. This chain's CDR3 is CATNTRGQTKKLFF. CDR3 nucleotide sequence: TGTGCTACGAATACCCGGGGCCAAACCAAAAAACTGTTTTTT.

The V call is TRBV6-5, the J call TRBJ1-2; 12 bases line up with TRBD1. In germline, CDR1 is MNHEY, CDR2 SVGAGI. This CDR3 is 13 amino acids long. Trimming removed 6 bases from V and 8 bases from J; junction bases left unmatched: 4. The CDR3 nucleotides are TGTGCCAGCAGATACGGGACAGGGGGCGGCTACACCTTC. It is translated as CASRYGTGGGYTF.

By proportion, this clonotype is medium-sized. V is TRBV6-6 and J is TRBJ1-2; perhaps TRBD1 as D (5 bases). In germline, CDR1 is MNHNY, CDR2 SVGAGI (reference sequence). CDR3 length equals 13 residues. V shed 2 bases and J shed 4 bases, with 8 bases lying between them. The CDR3 DNA sequence: TGTGCCAGCAGTTACGACAGTGGCTATGGCTACACCTTC. As protein: CASSYDSGYGYTF.

The J gene is TRBJ1-1, the V gene TRBV7-2; D is possibly TRBD1 (5 bases). CDR1 is SGHTA and CDR2 is FQGNSA in the germline V gene. The CDR3 sequence is 15 residues long. The ends were cut back, 0 bases at V and 2 bases at J, with 10 bases in the middle. The DNA for the CDR3 is TGTGCCAGCAGCTTAGCTACAGGACCAAACACTGAAGCTTTCTTT. Translated: CASSLATGPNTEAFF.

The chain couples TRBV27 to TRBJ2-5; D is uncertain. Deletions cut 4 bases from V and 2 bases from J, with 14 bases between. The CDR3 covers 15 residues. CDR1 MNHEY and CDR2 SMNVEV come from the germline V gene (reference sequence). The CDR3 region has the DNA TGTGCCAGCAGTTCCCCAGGAACACCACAAGAGACCCAGTACTTC. It yields the protein CASSSPGTPQETQYF.

This clonotype is medium-sized (0.01 to 0.1%) by share. The V call is TRBV15, the J call TRBJ2-3, with 10 positions matching TRBD1. Germline CDR1 LNHNV, CDR2 YYDKDF (reference sequence). CDR3 length: 16 amino acids. V shed 4 bases, J shed 0 bases, and the junction held 4 bases outside the gene matches. In DNA, the CDR3 is TGTGCCACCAGCAAAAGACAGGGGGCAAGCACAGATACGCAGTATTTT. Protein sequence: CATSKRQGASTDTQYF. Full variable domain (remainder filled in from reference TRBV15 and TRBJ2-3): DAMVIQNPRYQVTQFGKPVTLSCSQTLNHNVMYWYQQKSSQAPKLLFHYYDKDFNNEADTPDNFQSRRPNTSFCFLDIRSPGLGDTAMYLCATSKRQGASTDTQYFGPGTRLTVL.

The V call is TRBV6-5, the J call TRBJ1-6; the D gene is possibly TRBD1 (5 bases). CDR3 length: 15 residues. Trimming took 11 bases from V and 0 from J, leaving 14 bases between them. CDR1 MNHEY and CDR2 SVGAGI come from the germline V gene. The DNA of the CDR3 is TGTGCCGCCAGGCGGGGCTACTCCTATAATTCACCCCTCCACTTT. Translation gives CAARRGYSYNSPLHF.

The chain recombines TRBV7-2 with TRBJ1-1; D may be TRBD1 (5 bases). CDR3 length: 16 amino acids. Deletions cut 3 bases from V and 0 bases from J, with 14 bases between. Germline V CDR1 and CDR2: SGHTA, FQGNSA. CDR3 bases: TGTGCCAGCAGCTTGATTGGGGGAGCGATGAACACTGAAGCTTTCTTT. It translates to CASSLIGGAMNTEAFF.

The chain uses TRBV19 and TRBJ1-5; D gene uncertain. V was shortened by 7 bases and J by 2 bases, with 27 bases between the two germline ends. Germline V gives CDR1 LNHDA, CDR2 SQIVND (reference sequence). The CDR3 loop spans 19 amino acids. The CDR3 sequence: CASTVSWVTAVVGNQPQHF. The CDR3, as DNA: TGTGCCAGTACCGTATCCTGGGTAACGGCTGTTGTCGGCAATCAGCCCCAGCATTTT.

This clonotype is classed as medium-sized. J is TRBJ2-1 and V is TRBV30, with 10 bases matching TRBD1. The CDR3 is 12 residues long. Germline V gene sequence: CDR1 GTSNPN, CDR2 SVGIG (reference sequence). Trimming cost V 3 bases and J 8 bases; bases outside gene matches: 1. CDR3 in DNA: TGTGCCTGGAGCGACAGGGGGCATGAGCAGTTCTTC. Encoded protein: CAWSDRGHEQFF.

On this clonotype itself: This could be a read error, since a much larger clone is one nucleotide away. The V gene is TRBV15, the J gene TRBJ2-1; TRBD2 aligns across 10 bases. CDR1 is LNHNV, CDR2 YYDKDF, per germline (reference sequence). This CDR3 has 17 residues. The CDR3 nucleotides read TGTTCCACCAGCAGAGACTTCAGCGGGAGGGCAAAGAATGAGCAGTTCTTC. Translating gives CSTSRDFSGRAKNEQFF.

This clonotype has just a few counts. This chain links TRBV20-1 with TRBJ2-7, with D perhaps TRBD1 or TRBD2 (7 bases each). The germline V and J ends were trimmed by 5 bases and 0 bases, with 17 bases remaining between them. The CDR3 consists of 15 residues. Germline lookup yields CDR1 DFQATT and CDR2 SNEGSKA (reference sequence). CDR3 coding DNA: TGCAGTGCTCTAGGGGGGGACAGTATCTCCTACGAGCAGTACTTC. It codes for CSALGGDSISYEQYF.

This chain links TRBV12-3 or TRBV12-4 with TRBJ1-6, with D hard to call. The V end was cut by 6 bases, the J end by 8 bases, with 11 bases between. This CDR3 has 13 residues. The DNA for the CDR3 is TGTGCCAGCAGCTTTAGAAGGGATTCACCCCTCCACTTT. This codes for CASSFRRDSPLHF.

V usage is TRBV27 and J usage is TRBJ1-1, with D possibly TRBD1 on 6 matching bases. Germline assignment: CDR1 MNHEY and CDR2 SMNVEV (reference sequence). The CDR3 has 15 residues. Deletions cut 1 base from V and 4 bases from J, with 13 bases between. The CDR3 region has the DNA TGTGCCAGCAGTTTATATGGGGGCATGGGCACTGAAGCTTTCTTT. Translated, it gives CASSLYGGMGTEAFF.

The chain is built from TRBV6-5 and TRBJ1-1; possibly TRBD1 for D (5 bases). The CDR3 length is 14 residues. Trimming cost V 7 bases and J 1 base, with 13 bases left between them. CDR1 MNHEY and CDR2 SVGAGI come from the germline V gene. The CDR3, as DNA: TGTGCCAGCATTAAGGGACGGGGGAACACTGAAGCTTTCTTT. The encoded protein is CASIKGRGNTEAFF.

The chain combines TRBV20-1 with TRBJ1-1; 8 bases align to TRBD1. CDR1 is DFQATT and CDR2 is SNEGSKA in the germline V gene (reference sequence). The CDR3 totals 14 residues. V shed 3 bases and J 0 bases; nucleotides not matched to a gene: 3. CDR3 region: CSASGTGMNTEAFF. CDR3 nucleotide sequence: TGCAGTGCTAGTGGGACAGGCATGAACACTGAAGCTTTCTTT.

The rearrangement joins TRBV5-1 to TRBJ1-6, with a possible D match to TRBD1 (5 bases). Germline CDR1 and CDR2: SGHRS and YFSETQ. The V gene lost 5 bases and the J gene lost 0 bases, with 15 bases spanning the gap. This CDR3 is built from 17 residues. DNA of the CDR3: TGCGCCAGCAGGGAGACAGCTAACAGCTCCTATAATTCACCCCTCCACTTT. This codes for CASRETANSSYNSPLHF.

The rearrangement links TRBV6-2 or TRBV6-3 to TRBJ2-1; 9 bases map to TRBD2. After removal of 0 bases from V and 4 bases from J, the junction contained 4 bases not matched to a gene. Germline CDR1 reads MNHEY; CDR2 reads SVGEGT. The CDR3 sequence is 16 residues long. The chain's CDR3 is CASSYSGTSRYNEQFF. CDR3 DNA sequence: TGTGCCAGCAGTTACTCCGGGACTAGCAGATACAATGAGCAGTTCTTC.

The V gene is TRBV5-6, the J gene TRBJ1-2; no clear D gene. Germline-derived CDR1 and CDR2 are SGHDT and YYEEEE. Trimming shortened V by 0 bases and J by 4 bases, and 13 bases separated the two germline ends. The length of the CDR3 is 15 residues. The CDR3 is CASSLGHPSGYGYTF. The DNA for the CDR3 is TGTGCCAGCAGCTTGGGTCACCCTTCGGGCTATGGCTACACCTTC.

Within the sample, this clonotype is medium-sized. This sequence joins TRBV29-1 and TRBJ2-5; a weak D match, TRBD1 (6 bases). The CDR3 is made up of 12 amino acids. Germline V gene data show CDR1 as SQVTM and CDR2 as ANQGSEA. V was trimmed by 4 bases and J by 4 bases, leaving 10 bases between them. DNA for the CDR3: TGCAGCGTTGGGCAGGGGTTAGAGACCCAGTACTTC. It encodes CSVGQGLETQYF.

The sample holds a few counts of this clonotype. V is TRBV6-5 and J is TRBJ2-7; 9 bases fit TRBD1. V trimming: 6 bases; J trimming: 0 bases; junction bases outside the gene matches: 6. The CDR3 contains 15 residues. Germline V lookup: CDR1 MNHEY, CDR2 SVGAGI. CDR3 in DNA: TGTGCCAGCAGCCCGGGACAGGGTTTCTCCTACGAGCAGTACTTC. As protein: CASSPGQGFSYEQYF.

This clonotype has more than one count but fewer than ten. This sequence joins TRBV19 and TRBJ2-2; D may match TRBD1 or TRBD2 (5 bases each). CDR1 and CDR2 (germline): LNHDA, SQIVND (reference sequence). The CDR3 extends over 15 amino acids. The V gene lost 3 bases and the J gene lost 5 bases, with 13 bases spanning the gap. The CDR3 coding sequence is TGTGCCAGTAGTATGGGGACCTTACAGACCGGGGAGCTGTTTTTT. This translates into CASSMGTLQTGELFF. The whole variable domain, remainder taken from reference TRBV19 and TRBJ2-2, is DGGITQSPKYLFRKEGQNVTLSCEQNLNHDAMYWYRQDPGQGLRLIYYSQIVNDFQKGDIAEGYSVSREKKESFPLTVTSAQKNPTAFYLCASSMGTLQTGELFFGEGSRLTVL.